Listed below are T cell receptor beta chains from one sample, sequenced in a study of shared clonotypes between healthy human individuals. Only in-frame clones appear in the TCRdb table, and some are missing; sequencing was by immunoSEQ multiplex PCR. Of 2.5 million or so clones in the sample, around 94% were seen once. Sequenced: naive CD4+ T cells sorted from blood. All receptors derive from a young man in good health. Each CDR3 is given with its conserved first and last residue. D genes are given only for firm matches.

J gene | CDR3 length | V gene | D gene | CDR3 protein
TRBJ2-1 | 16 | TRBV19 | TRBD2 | CASSIAGVGNYNEQFF
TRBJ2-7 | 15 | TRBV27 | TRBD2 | CASSFLGSGTYEQYF
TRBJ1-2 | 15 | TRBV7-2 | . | CASSLGAIPFYGYTF
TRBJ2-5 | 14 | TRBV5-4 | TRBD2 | CASQPGLARETQYF
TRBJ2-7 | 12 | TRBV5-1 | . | CASSLGADEQYF
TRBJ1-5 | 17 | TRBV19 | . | CASSPQGRWSANQPQHF
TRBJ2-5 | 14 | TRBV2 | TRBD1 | CASSRDRAGETQYF
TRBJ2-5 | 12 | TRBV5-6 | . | CASSRTDQTQYF
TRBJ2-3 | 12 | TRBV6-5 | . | CASCRGADTQYF
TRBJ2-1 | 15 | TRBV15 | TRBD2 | CATAKLAGIYNEQFF
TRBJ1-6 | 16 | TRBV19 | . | CASSIDRSSYNSPLHF
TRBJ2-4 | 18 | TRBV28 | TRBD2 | CASSLSARAGADKNIQYF
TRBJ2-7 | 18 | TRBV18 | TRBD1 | CASSPGTGGVPYSYEQYF
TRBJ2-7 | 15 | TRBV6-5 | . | CASSYSGSFLGEQYF
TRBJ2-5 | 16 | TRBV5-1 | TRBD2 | CASSPGTSGLQETQYF
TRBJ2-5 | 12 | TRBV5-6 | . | CASSRTEETQYF
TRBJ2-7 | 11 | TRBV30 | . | CAWSRGPEQYF
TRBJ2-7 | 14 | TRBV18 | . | CASSSQVNVNEQYF
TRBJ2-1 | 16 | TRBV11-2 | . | CASSPYIDGIYNEQFF
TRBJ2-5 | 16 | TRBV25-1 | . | CASTLGRQTYQETQYF
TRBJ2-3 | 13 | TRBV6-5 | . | CASSYGYTDTQYF
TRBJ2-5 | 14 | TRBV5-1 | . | CASSMVLSQETQYF
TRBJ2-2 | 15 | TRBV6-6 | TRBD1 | CASSFPGQGTGELFF
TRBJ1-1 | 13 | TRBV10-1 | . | CASSERGHTEAFF
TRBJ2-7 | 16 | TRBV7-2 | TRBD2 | CASSSRTSGLTYEQYF
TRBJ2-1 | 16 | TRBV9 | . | CASSVGSTSSYNEQFF
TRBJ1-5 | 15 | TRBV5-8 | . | CASSLQDRGNQPQHF
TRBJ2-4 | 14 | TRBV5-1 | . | CASSLSGGGDIQYF
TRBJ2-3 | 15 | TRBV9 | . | CASSPTRGHTDTQYF
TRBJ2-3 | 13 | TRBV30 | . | CAWSVGGYDTQYF
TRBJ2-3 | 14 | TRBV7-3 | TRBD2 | CASSPGGPSDTQYF
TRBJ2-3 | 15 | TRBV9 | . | CASNERGAGTDTQYF
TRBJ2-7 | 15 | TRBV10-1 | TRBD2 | CASSDPSGDSYEQYF
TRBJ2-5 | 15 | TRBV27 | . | CASSLSYWGEETQYF
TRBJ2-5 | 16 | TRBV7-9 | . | CASRHRQGGRGETQYF
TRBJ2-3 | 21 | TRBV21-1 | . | CASSKDSFFKGQGMIRDTQYF
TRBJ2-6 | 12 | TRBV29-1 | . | CSATEGANVLTF
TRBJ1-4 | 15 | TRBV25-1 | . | CASSELTALNEKLFF
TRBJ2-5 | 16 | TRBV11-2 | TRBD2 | CASSLGASGGEETQYF
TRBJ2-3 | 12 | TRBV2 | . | CASSEQTDTQYF
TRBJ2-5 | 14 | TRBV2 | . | CASSEDRKQETQYF
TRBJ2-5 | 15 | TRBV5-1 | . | CASSLESPAGETQYF
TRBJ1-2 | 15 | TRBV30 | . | CAWSVTGLANYGYTF
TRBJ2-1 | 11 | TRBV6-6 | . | CASSSRDEQFF
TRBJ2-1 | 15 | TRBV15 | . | CATSREDRDYNEQFF
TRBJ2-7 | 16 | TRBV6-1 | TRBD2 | CASSEGGSGKSYEQYF
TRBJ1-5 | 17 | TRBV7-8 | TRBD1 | CASSSLPQGAGIQPQHF
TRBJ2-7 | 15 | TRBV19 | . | CASSLAAFPPYEQYF
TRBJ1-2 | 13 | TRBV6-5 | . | CASSQSPNYGYTF